This T cell receptor (beta chain) originates from a study of breast tumors, draining lymph nodes, adjacent tissues. TCRdb re-analysed the multiplex PCR reads in MiXCR, keeping a single row per CDR3 protein. The sample gives 84,000 or so distinct CDR3 sequences, around 30% of which show up once; 8.1% is in the top ten. Points from the study as a whole: Data only fit, rather than demonstrated, lymph node origin of most tumor T cells. The data were judged consistent with most tumor T cells coming from lymph node and expanding in tumor. Compared with lymph nodes, tumors were less diverse; compared with nontumor tissue, more. Tumor and nontumor repertoires were significantly more similar in luminal-like than in basal-like breast cancer.

Germline V CDR1 and CDR2: SGHTA, FQGNSA. The CDR3 has 17 amino acids. On this clonotype: As yet, its antigen is unknown. Relative to the germline gene, one junction end is altered; a read error may explain this.

Samples came from axillary lymph nodes draining the breast cancer. V gene TRBV7-2 combines with J gene TRBJ2-3, with 11 nucleotides matching TRBD2. The TCR originated in a female donor with breast cancer. Some clones in this sample may be carry-over from other donors' samples. Sequenced input: axillary lymph node tissue. The CDR3 bases are TGTGCCAGCAGCCCTCGTAGTACTAGCGGGAGCACAGATCCGCAGTATTTT. Protein: CASSPRSTSGSTDPQYF. Full variable domain (rest looked up from reference TRBV7-2 and TRBJ2-3): GAGVSQSPSNKVTEKGKDVELRCDPISGHTALYWYRQSLGQGLEFLIYFQGNSAPDKSGLPSDRFSAERTGGSVSTLTIQRTQQEDSAVYLCASSPRSTSGSTDPQYFGPGTRLTVL.